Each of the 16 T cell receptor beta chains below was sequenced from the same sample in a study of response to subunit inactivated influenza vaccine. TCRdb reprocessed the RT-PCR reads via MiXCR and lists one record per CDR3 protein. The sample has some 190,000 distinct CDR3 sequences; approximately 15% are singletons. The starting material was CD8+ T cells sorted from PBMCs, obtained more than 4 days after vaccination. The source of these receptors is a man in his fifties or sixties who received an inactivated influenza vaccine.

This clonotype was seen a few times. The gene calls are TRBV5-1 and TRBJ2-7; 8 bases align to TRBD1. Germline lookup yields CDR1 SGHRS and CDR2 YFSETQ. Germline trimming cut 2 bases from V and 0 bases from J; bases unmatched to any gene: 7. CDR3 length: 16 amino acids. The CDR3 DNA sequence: TGCGCCAGCAGCTTAGGACAGGGTTCTCTCTCCTACGAGCAGTACTTC. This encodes CASSLGQGSLSYEQYF.

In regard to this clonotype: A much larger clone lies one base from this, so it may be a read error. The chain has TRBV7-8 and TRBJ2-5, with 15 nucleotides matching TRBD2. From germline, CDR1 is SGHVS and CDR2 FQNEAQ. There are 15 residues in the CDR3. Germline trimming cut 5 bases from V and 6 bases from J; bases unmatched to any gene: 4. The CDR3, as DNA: TGTGCCAGCAGCCCCGGGACTAGCGGGAGGAAGACCCAGTACTTC. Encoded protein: CASSPGTSGRKTQYF.

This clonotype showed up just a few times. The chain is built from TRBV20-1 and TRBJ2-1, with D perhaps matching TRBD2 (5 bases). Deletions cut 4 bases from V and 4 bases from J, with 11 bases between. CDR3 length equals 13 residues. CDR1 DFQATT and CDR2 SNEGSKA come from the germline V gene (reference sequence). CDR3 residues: CSAKERRYNEQFF. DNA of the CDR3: TGCAGTGCTAAAGAGCGGCGGTACAATGAGCAGTTCTTC.

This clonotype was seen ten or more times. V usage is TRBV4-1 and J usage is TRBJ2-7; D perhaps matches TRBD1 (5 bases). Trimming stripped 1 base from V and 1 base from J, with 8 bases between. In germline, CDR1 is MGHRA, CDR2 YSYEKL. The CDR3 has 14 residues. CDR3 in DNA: TGCGCCAGCAGCCAAGTTTCAGGGTCCTACGAGCAGTACTTC. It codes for CASSQVSGSYEQYF.

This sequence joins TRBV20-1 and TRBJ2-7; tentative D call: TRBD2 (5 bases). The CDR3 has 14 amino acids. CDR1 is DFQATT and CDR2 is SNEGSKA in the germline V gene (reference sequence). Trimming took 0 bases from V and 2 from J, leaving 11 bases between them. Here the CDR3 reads CSARDEDGAYEQYF. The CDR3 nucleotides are TGCAGTGCTAGAGATGAGGACGGGGCCTACGAGCAGTACTTC.

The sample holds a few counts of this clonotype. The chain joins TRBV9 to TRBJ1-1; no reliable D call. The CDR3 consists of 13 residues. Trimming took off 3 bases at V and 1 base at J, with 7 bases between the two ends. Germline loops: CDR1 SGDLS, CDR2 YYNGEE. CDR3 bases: TGTGCCAGCAGCGGACCAGAGAACACTGAAGCTTTCTTT. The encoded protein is CASSGPENTEAFF.

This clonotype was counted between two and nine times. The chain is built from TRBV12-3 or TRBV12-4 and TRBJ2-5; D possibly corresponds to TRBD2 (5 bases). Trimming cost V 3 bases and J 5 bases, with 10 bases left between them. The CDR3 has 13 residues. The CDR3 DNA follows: TGTGCCAGCAGTTTCGGGCTAGCCGAGACCCAGTACTTC. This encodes CASSFGLAETQYF.

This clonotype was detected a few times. In DNA form, the CDR3 reads TGTGCCAGCAGTTTAATGGACAGCCTGACCGGGGAGCTGTTTTTT. Residues: CASSLMDSLTGELFF. The chain is built from TRBV28 and TRBJ2-2; tentative D call: TRBD1 (6 bases). This CDR3 region has 15 residues. The V end lost 2 bases, the J end lost 5 bases, and 12 bases lay between the germline ends. Germline CDR1 reads MDHEN; CDR2 reads SYDVKM.

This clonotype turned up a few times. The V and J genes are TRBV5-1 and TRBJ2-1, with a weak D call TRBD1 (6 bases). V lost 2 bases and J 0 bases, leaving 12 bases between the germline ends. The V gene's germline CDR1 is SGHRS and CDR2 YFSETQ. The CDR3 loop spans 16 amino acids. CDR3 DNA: TGCGCCAGCAGCTTAGGCCAACAGGGCTCCTACAATGAGCAGTTCTTC. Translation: CASSLGQQGSYNEQFF.

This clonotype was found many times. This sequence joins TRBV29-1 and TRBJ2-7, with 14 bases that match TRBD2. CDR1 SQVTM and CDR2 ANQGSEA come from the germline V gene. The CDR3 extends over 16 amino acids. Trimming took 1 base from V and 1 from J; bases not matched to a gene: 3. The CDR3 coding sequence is TGCAGCGTTGAAGGACTAGCGGGGGGGGTATCCTACGAGCAGTACTTC. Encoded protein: CSVEGLAGGVSYEQYF.

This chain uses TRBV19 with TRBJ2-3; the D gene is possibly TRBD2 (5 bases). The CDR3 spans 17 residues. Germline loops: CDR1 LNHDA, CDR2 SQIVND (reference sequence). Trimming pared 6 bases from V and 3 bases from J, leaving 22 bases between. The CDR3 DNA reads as TGTGCCAGTAGAAGATCCGGTGGAGCGGTTCATACAGATACGCAGTATTTT. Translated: CASRRSGGAVHTDTQYF. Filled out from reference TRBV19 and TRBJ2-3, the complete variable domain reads DGGITQSPKYLFRKEGQNVTLSCEQNLNHDAMYWYRQDPGQGLRLIYYSQIVNDFQKGDIAEGYSVSREKKESFPLTVTSAQKNPTAFYLCASRRSGGAVHTDTQYFGPGTRLTVL.

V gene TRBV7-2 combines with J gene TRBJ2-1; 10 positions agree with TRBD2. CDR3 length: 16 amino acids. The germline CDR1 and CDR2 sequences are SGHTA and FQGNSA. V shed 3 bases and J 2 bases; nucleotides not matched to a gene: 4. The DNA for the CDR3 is TGTGCCAGCAGCTTTCTAGCGGGGGACCCCTACAATGAGCAGTTCTTC. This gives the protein CASSFLAGDPYNEQFF.

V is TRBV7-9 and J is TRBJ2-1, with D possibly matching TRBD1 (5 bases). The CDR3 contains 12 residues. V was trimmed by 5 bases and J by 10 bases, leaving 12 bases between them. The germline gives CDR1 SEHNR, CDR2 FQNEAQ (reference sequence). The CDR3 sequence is CASSPGGAEQFF. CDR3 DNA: TGTGCCAGCAGCCCAGGTGGGGCAGAGCAGTTCTTC.

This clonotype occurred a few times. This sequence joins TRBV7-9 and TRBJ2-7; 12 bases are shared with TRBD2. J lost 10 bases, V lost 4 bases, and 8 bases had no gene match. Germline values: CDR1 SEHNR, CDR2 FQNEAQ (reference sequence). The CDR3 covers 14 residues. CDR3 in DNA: TGTGCCAGCAGCTCCACCGGACTAGCGGGGCATCAGTACTTC. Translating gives CASSSTGLAGHQYF.

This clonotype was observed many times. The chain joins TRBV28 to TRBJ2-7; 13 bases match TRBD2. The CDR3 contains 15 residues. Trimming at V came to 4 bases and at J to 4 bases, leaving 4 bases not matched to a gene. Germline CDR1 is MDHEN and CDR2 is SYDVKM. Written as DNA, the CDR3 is TGTGCCAGCAGTTGGGGACTAGCGGGGAAGTACGAGCAGTACTTC. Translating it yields CASSWGLAGKYEQYF.

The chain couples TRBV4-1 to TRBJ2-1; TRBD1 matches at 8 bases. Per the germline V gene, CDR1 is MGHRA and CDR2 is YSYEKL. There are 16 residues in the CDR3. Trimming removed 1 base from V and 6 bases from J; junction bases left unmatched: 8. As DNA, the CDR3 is TGCGCCAGCAGCCAAGCGACAGGGGCGGGCTTCAATGAGCAGTTCTTC. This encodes CASSQATGAGFNEQFF.